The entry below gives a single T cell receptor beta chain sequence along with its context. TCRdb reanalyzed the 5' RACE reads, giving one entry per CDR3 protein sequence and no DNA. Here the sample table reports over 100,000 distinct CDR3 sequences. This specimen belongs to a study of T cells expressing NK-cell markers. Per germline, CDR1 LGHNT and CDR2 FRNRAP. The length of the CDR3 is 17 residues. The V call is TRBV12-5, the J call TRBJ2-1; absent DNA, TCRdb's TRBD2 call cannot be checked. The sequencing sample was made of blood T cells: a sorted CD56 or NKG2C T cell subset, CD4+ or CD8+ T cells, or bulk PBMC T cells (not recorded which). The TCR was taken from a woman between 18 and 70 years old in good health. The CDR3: CASGLDSGPSSYNEQFF.